This is a list of T cell receptor beta chains from one sample in a study of identifying expanded T cells in peripheral blood. The protocol was immunoSEQ multiplex PCR, while the TCRdb copy is restricted to in-frame clones and leaves out a portion. The sample consists of roughly 96,000 clones, roughly 88% of them appearing once. Sequenced input: blood. The receptors stem from a person aged 18 to 75 in good health. CDR3s include the opening cysteine and the closing phenylalanine or tryptophan. A D gene is named only where the DNA matches it firmly. Clone size is given for some rows only: seen once, a few or many times, or a class if the clone is expanded.

J: TRBJ2-5
D: -
V: TRBV2
size: few
DNA: TGTGCCAGCAGTGAGGGGGTTGAGACCCAGTACTTC
CDR3: CASSEGVETQYF

J: TRBJ2-3
D: TRBD1
V: TRBV13
size: -
DNA: TGTGCCAGCAGCTCGAGGGACAGGAGGAGCACAGATACGCAGTATTTT
CDR3: CASSSRDRRSTDTQYF

J: TRBJ2-7
D: -
V: TRBV6-5
size: few
DNA: TGTGCCAGCAGTTACTCGAGAGGGAACCACGAGCAGTACTTC
CDR3: CASSYSRGNHEQYF

J: TRBJ1-3
D: TRBD1
V: TRBV19
size: once
DNA: TGTGCCAGTACCGTTGGAGGGGGCGCGGGAAACACCATATATTTT
CDR3: CASTVGGGAGNTIYF

J: TRBJ1-1
D: -
V: TRBV11-3
size: -
DNA: TGTGCCAGCACAAATCTTCTTTTACCCGGTGAAGCTTTCTTT
CDR3: CASTNLLLPGEAFF

J: TRBJ2-3
D: -
V: TRBV30
size: -
DNA: TGTGCCTGGAGCAGGGAGTCAGCGCCCTATACGCAGTATTTT
CDR3: CAWSRESAPYTQYF

J: TRBJ2-5
D: TRBD2
V: TRBV5-1
size: -
DNA: TGCGCCAGCAGCCTTAGCGGGAGGTCAGAGACCCAGTACTTC
CDR3: CASSLSGRSETQYF

J: TRBJ1-2
D: -
V: TRBV6-5
size: few
DNA: TGTGCCAGCAGTTACCAAACCGGGCCATCTAACTATGGCTACACCTTC
CDR3: CASSYQTGPSNYGYTF

J: TRBJ2-3
D: TRBD2
V: TRBV5-1
size: -
DNA: TGCGCCAGCAGCTACAGCGGGGGGGGCGCAGATACGCAGTATTTT
CDR3: CASSYSGGGADTQYF

J: TRBJ1-2
D: -
V: TRBV19
size: -
DNA: TGTGCCAGTAGTGAGTGGGGAGGAGGCTACACCTTC
CDR3: CASSEWGGGYTF